Listed here are 18 T cell receptor beta chains from one sample, sequenced in a study of blood T cells in healthy people across ages. Primers used in a second PCR of about 6 to 11 cycles were a sample-barcoded 5' primer and a J-beta primer mix. TCRdb called the 5' RACE reads again in MiXCR, with one record for every CDR3 protein. The sample lists fewer than 900,000 distinct CDR3 sequences; approximately 49% were seen once. The sequencing input was blood. These receptors were collected from a woman in her sixties in good health.

This clonotype showed up just a few times. This chain joins TRBV2 and TRBJ2-2, with 8 bases lining up with TRBD1. Per the germline V gene, CDR1 is SNHLY and CDR2 is FYNNEI. The CDR3 spans 15 residues. J was trimmed by 2 bases and V by 6 bases; bases with no gene match: 5. The CDR3: CASRQGVRNTGELFF. The CDR3 DNA reads TGTGCCAGCAGACAGGGGGTTCGAAACACCGGGGAGCTGTTTTTT.

The V gene is TRBV18, the J gene TRBJ1-1; D is possibly TRBD1 (6 bases). This CDR3 is 15 amino acids long. The germline V gene has CDR1 KGHSH and CDR2 LQKENI. V was shortened by 6 bases and J by 4 bases, with 18 bases between the two germline ends. The CDR3 DNA sequence: TGTGCCAGCTCCCAGGACAGTTCTGGGGCCACTGAAGCTTTCTTT. Amino acid sequence: CASSQDSSGATEAFF.

This clonotype was detected a few times. The genes are TRBV20-1 and TRBJ2-7; 9 bases fit TRBD2. The ends lost 7 bases at V and 6 bases at J; junction bases unmatched: 13. The CDR3 covers 14 residues. Germline V lookup: CDR1 DFQATT, CDR2 SNEGSKA (reference sequence). CDR3 nucleotides: TGCAGTGTTTTCAGCCCGGGACTAGCTCTCGAGCAGTACTTC. This sequence encodes CSVFSPGLALEQYF.

The gene calls are TRBV5-1 and TRBJ1-2; D not resolved. There are 20 residues in the CDR3. V lost 3 bases, J lost 7 bases, and 34 bases lay in between. The germline V gene has CDR1 SGHRS and CDR2 YFSETQ. The CDR3 nucleotides are TGCGCCAGCAGCTCTCATTATATTGGGTGGAGCGGAGGGAAATTGTCTGGCTACACCTTC. Amino acids: CASSSHYIGWSGGKLSGYTF.

Here the CDR3 reads CASRRTSGNIQYF. CDR3 nucleotide sequence: TGTGCCAGCAGGCGGACTAGCGGAAACATTCAGTACTTC. The V and J genes are TRBV6-5 and TRBJ2-4; 10 bases agree with TRBD2. The CDR3 totals 13 residues. Germline CDR1 MNHEY, CDR2 SVGAGI. J lost 6 bases, V lost 6 bases, and 2 bases had no gene match.

In DNA, the CDR3 is TGCGCCAGCAGCTCCCCGGCGGAAGATACGCAGTATTTT. Amino acid sequence: CASSSPAEDTQYF. The rearrangement uses TRBV5-1 and TRBJ2-3; D remains unclear. CDR1 and CDR2 from the germline V gene are SGHRS and YFSETQ. V was trimmed by 3 bases and J by 5 bases, leaving 10 bases between them. The CDR3 runs 13 residues.

The chain recombines TRBV12-3 or TRBV12-4 with TRBJ2-3, with 10 bases that match TRBD2. V was clipped by 3 bases and J by 6 bases; unmatched bases: 6. This CDR3 has 15 amino acids. The CDR3 reads CASSFLAGVSDTQYF. The CDR3 region has the DNA TGTGCCAGCAGTTTTCTAGCGGGAGTGAGCGATACGCAGTATTTT.

This clonotype was observed a handful of times. This sequence joins TRBV15 and TRBJ2-1; D is perhaps TRBD1 (5 bases). The length of the CDR3 is 11 residues. Between the trimmed V and J ends, which lost 8 bases and 7 bases, there was a span of 9 bases. Germline loops: CDR1 LNHNV, CDR2 YYDKDF (reference sequence). CDR3 DNA: TGTGCCACCGGGGCCACAAATGAGCAGTTCTTC. Residues: CATGATNEQFF.

This clonotype has only one observation. V and J are TRBV5-1 and TRBJ1-4, with 7 bases identical to TRBD1. V was pared by 4 bases and J by 3 bases, with 6 bases of the junction left unmatched. Per germline, CDR1 SGHRS and CDR2 YFSETQ. The CDR3 runs to 15 residues. CDR3 sequence (DNA): TGCGCCAGCAGCCTAGACAGGGTACCTAATGAAAAACTGTTTTTT. Translation: CASSLDRVPNEKLFF. The variable domain in full, with the rest retrieved from reference TRBV5-1 and TRBJ1-4, is KAGVTQTPRYLIKTRGQQVTLSCSPISGHRSVSWYQQTPGQGLQFLFEYFSETQRNKGNFPGRFSGRQFSNSRSEMNVSTLELGDSALYLCASSLDRVPNEKLFFGSGTQLSVL.

This clonotype was detected only a few times. The rearrangement links TRBV6-6 to TRBJ2-5; 14 bases match TRBD2. TRBJ2-7 matches the DNA end more closely, so the J call is doubtful. There are 15 residues in the CDR3. CDR1 and CDR2 from the germline V gene are MNHNY and SVGAGI (reference sequence). The CDR3 loop reads CASSSGTSGSGEQYF. Written as DNA, the CDR3 is TGTGCCAGCAGTTCAGGGACTAGCGGGAGTGGCGAGCAGTACTTC.

This clonotype was picked up a small number of times. The V call is TRBV20-1, the J call TRBJ2-7; possible D gene TRBD1, 7 bases. V shed 6 bases and J shed 2 bases, with 20 bases lying between them. Germline-derived CDR1 and CDR2 are DFQATT and SNEGSKA (reference sequence). The CDR3 contains 15 residues. CDR3 protein: CSASRGDKGTYEQYF. CDR3 nucleotide sequence: TGCAGTGCGAGCAGGGGGGACAAGGGCACCTACGAGCAGTACTTC.

V gene TRBV20-1 combines with J gene TRBJ2-4; D is perhaps TRBD2 (5 bases). The J call could be wrong; TRBJ2-7 is a better fit for the DNA end. The CDR3 runs to 14 residues. Per the germline V gene, CDR1 is DFQATT and CDR2 is SNEGSKA (reference sequence). CDR3 coding DNA: TGCAGTGCTAGACCGGACTCGTCACCTTACGAGCAGTACTTC. Translated, it gives CSARPDSSPYEQYF.

The chain couples TRBV29-1 to TRBJ2-3, with 7 bases identical to TRBD2. Unmatched junction bases numbered 7, after V lost 7 bases and J lost 3 bases. Per the germline V gene, CDR1 is SQVTM and CDR2 is ANQGSEA. This CDR3 contains 13 residues. The CDR3 sequence: CSAPSGPTDTQYF. The CDR3 DNA follows: TGCAGCGCCCCTAGCGGACCAACAGATACGCAGTATTTT.

Only one count was recorded for this clonotype. The chain employs TRBV6-6 and TRBJ1-2, with 9 bases lining up with TRBD1. Trimming took 2 bases from V and 0 from J; bases not matched to a gene: 7. Germline CDR1 is MNHNY and CDR2 is SVGAGI (reference sequence). This CDR3 has 17 residues. The CDR3 here is CASSYDDRGLANYGYTF. The DNA of the CDR3 is TGTGCCAGCAGTTACGACGACAGGGGGTTGGCTAACTATGGCTACACCTTC.

The V gene is TRBV9, the J gene TRBJ2-3; D is ambiguous. Germline loops: CDR1 SGDLS, CDR2 YYNGEE. V dropped 0 bases and J dropped 2 bases, with 7 bases sitting between them. The CDR3 sequence is 14 residues long. DNA of the CDR3: TGTGCCAGCAGCGTAGGTGCCTTCACAGATACGCAGTATTTT. Protein: CASSVGAFTDTQYF.

This clonotype came up a few times. The chain is built from TRBV13 and TRBJ2-5; D ambiguous. Germline lookup yields CDR1 PRHDT and CDR2 FYEKMQ (reference sequence). V shed 3 bases and J shed 5 bases, with 10 bases lying between them. The CDR3 consists of 13 residues. Written as DNA, the CDR3 is TGTGCCAGCAGCTTGTGGAACGGGGAGACCCAGTACTTC. It translates to CASSLWNGETQYF.

The gene calls are TRBV20-1 and TRBJ1-1; D is possibly TRBD1 (6 bases). V dropped 2 bases and J dropped 11 bases, with 15 bases sitting between them. This CDR3 spans 12 amino acids. The germline gives CDR1 DFQATT, CDR2 SNEGSKA (reference sequence). CDR3: CSARRGEVEAFF. CDR3 sequence (DNA): TGCAGTGCTAGAAGGGGGGAAGTAGAGGCTTTCTTT.

The genes are TRBV6-2 or TRBV6-3 and TRBJ2-7; TRBD1 matches at 7 bases. The V gene end was trimmed by 6 bases and the J gene end by 3 bases; junction bases not matched to a gene: 5. This CDR3 is 13 amino acids long. Germline V CDR1 and CDR2: MNHEY, SVGEGT. The CDR3 region is CASRKGQHYEQYF. CDR3 DNA: TGTGCCAGCAGAAAGGGACAGCACTACGAGCAGTACTTC.